This TCR beta chain is drawn from a study of cytomegalovirus exposure and HLA in healthy donors. Regarding the study as a whole: Previously analyzed data showed that most TCR beta V segments were productive at a frequency of about 90% or about 30%. The study had only CMV serostatus as immune exposure information. There were some public TCRs occurring in many donors, but most TCR sequences were rare.

There are 16 residues in the CDR3. Germline CDR1 and CDR2: SGHRS and YFSETQ. The trim removed 2 bases at V and 6 bases at J, leaving 7 bases unmatched. Samples came from healthy bone marrow donors. The study ran its PCR with 60 Vbeta and 13 Jbeta primers. Here immunoSEQ multiplex PCR was the method, and the copy in TCRdb shows in-frame clones only, minus some. The sample carries approximately 190,000 clones, approximately 77% recorded once. Concerning this clone itself: Its matching antigen is unknown.

The sequence derives from a man aged 40-49 years in good health and CMV-seropositive. The chain links TRBV5-1 to TRBJ2-1, with TRBD2 matching over 11 bases. The sample taken for sequencing was PBMCs. The CDR3 nucleotides read TGCGCCAGCAGCTTAAGTACTAGCGGGAGAGTCAATGAGCAGTTCTTC. Translated: CASSLSTSGRVNEQFF.